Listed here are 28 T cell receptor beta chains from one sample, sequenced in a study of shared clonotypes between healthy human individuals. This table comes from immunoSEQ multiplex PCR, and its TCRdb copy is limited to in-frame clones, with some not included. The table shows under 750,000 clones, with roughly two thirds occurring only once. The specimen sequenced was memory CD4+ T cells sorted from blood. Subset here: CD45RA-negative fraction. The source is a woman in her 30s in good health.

The CDR3 spells CASSRVGEGRGELFF. DNA for the CDR3: TGTGCCAGCAGCCGCGTGGGGGAGGGCCGCGGGGAGCTGTTTTTT. The J gene is TRBJ2-2, the V gene TRBV11-3; 7 nucleotides align to TRBD2. With 5 bases clipped from V and 7 bases from J, the junction kept 10 bases outside the gene matches. CDR3 size: 15 residues. Germline V CDR1 and CDR2: SGHNT, YENEEA.

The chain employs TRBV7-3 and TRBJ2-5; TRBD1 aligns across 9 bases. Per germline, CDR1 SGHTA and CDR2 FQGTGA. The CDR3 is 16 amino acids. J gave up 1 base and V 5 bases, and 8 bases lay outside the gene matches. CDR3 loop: CASSPSGQGFQETQYF. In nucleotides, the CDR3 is TGTGCCAGCAGCCCCTCGGGACAGGGCTTCCAAGAGACCCAGTACTTC. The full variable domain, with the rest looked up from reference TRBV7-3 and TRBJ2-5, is GAGVSQTPSNKVTEKGKYVELRCDPISGHTALYWYRQSLGQGPEFLIYFQGTGAADDSGLPNDRFFAVRPEGSVSTLKIQRTERGDSAVYLCASSPSGQGFQETQYFGPGTRLLVL.

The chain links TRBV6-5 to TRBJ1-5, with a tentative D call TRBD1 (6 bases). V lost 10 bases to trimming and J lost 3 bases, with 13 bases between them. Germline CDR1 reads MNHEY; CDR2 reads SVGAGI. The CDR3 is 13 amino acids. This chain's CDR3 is CATTDRFNQPQHF. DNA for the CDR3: TGTGCCACTACGGACAGATTCAATCAGCCCCAGCATTTT.

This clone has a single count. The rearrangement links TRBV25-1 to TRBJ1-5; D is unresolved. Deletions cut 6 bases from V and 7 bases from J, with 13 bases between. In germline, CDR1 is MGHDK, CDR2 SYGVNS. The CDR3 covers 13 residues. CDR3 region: CASRSSNGQPQHF. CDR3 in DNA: TGTGCCAGCAGGTCTTCGAATGGCCAGCCCCAGCATTTT.

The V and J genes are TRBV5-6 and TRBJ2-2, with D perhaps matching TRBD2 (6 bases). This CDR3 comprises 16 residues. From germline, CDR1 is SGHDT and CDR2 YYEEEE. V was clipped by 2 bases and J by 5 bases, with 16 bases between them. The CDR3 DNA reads TGTGCCAGCAGCTTTTCATCCGGGGGTTCGACCGGGGAGCTGTTTTTT. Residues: CASSFSSGGSTGELFF. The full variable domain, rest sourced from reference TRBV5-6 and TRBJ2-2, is DAGVTQSPTHLIKTRGQQVTLRCSPKSGHDTVSWYQQALGQGPQFIFQYYEEEERQRGNFPDRFSGHQFPNYSSELNVNALLLGDSALYLCASSFSSGGSTGELFFGEGSRLTVL.

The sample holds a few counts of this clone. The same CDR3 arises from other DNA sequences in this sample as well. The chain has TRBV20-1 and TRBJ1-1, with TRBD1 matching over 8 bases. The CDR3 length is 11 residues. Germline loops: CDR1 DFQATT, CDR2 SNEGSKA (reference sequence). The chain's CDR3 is CSADRDTEAFF. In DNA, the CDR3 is TGCAGCGCGGACAGGGACACTGAAGCTTTCTTT.

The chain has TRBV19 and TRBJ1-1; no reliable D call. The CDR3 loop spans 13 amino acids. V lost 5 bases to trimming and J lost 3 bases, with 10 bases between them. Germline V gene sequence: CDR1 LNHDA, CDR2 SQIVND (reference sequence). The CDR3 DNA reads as TGTGCCAGTAGTTCTTTATTGGACACTGAAGCTTTCTTT. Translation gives CASSSLLDTEAFF.

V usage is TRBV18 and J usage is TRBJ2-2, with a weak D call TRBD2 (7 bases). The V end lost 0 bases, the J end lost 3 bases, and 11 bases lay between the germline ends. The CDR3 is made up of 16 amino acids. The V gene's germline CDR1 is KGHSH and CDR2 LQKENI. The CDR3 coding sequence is TGTGCCAGCTCACCACCGGGAGGGGGTGACACCGGGGAGCTGTTTTTT. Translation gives CASSPPGGGDTGELFF.

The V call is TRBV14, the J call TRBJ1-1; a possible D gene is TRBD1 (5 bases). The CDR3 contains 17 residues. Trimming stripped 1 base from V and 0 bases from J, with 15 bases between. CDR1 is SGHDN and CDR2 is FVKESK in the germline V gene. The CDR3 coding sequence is TGTGCCAGCAGCCAAGTTGGGGGTACACCTATGAACACTGAAGCTTTCTTT. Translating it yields CASSQVGGTPMNTEAFF.

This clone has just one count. CDR3 DNA sequence: TGCGCCAGCAGCTTGGGAACAGGGAGGTTGGTCGGCTATGGCTACACCTTC. Translation: CASSLGTGRLVGYGYTF. V gene TRBV5-1 combines with J gene TRBJ1-2, with a possible D match to TRBD1 (6 bases). Per germline, CDR1 SGHRS and CDR2 YFSETQ. The germline V and J ends were trimmed by 0 bases and 4 bases, with 19 bases remaining between them. CDR3 length: 17 amino acids.

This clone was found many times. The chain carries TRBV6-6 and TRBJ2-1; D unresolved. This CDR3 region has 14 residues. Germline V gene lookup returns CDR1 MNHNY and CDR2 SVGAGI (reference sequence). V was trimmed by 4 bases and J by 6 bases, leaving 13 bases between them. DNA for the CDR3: TGTGCCAGCAGTTCCTCTGGGCCCCTCAATGAGCAGTTCTTC. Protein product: CASSSSGPLNEQFF.

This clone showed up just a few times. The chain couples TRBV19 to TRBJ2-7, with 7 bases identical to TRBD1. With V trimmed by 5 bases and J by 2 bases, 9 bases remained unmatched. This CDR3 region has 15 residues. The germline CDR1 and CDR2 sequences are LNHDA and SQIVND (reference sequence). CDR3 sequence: CASSPRGQTTYEQYF. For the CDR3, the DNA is TGTGCCAGTAGTCCCAGGGGACAGACAACCTACGAGCAGTACTTC.

The DNA for the CDR3 is TGTGCCAGTAGCCACACCGTCTCCTACGAGCAGTACTTC. Protein: CASSHTVSYEQYF. The rearrangement joins TRBV19 to TRBJ2-7; D unresolved. Germline CDR1 LNHDA, CDR2 SQIVND (reference sequence). V shed 6 bases and J shed 0 bases, with 9 bases lying between them. The CDR3 contains 13 residues.

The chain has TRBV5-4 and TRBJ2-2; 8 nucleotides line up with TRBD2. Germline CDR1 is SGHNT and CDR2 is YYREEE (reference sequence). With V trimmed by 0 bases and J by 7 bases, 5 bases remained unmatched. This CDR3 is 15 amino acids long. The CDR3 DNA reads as TGTGCCAGCAGCTTGGAGGAGCGGGAGAACGGGGAGCTGTTTTTT. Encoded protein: CASSLEERENGELFF.

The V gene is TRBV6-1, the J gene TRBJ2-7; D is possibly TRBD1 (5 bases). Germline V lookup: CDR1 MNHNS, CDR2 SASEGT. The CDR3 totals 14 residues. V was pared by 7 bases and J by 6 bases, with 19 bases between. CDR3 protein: CASTLGVGKSEQYF. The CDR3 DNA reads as TGTGCCAGCACGCTAGGGGTGGGGAAGTCCGAGCAGTACTTC.

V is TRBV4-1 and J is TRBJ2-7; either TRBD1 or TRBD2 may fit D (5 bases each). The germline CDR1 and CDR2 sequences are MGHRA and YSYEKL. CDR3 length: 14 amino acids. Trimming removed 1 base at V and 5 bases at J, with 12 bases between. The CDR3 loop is CASSQVPGGNEQYF. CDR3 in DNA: TGCGCCAGCAGCCAAGTTCCTGGGGGAAACGAGCAGTACTTC.

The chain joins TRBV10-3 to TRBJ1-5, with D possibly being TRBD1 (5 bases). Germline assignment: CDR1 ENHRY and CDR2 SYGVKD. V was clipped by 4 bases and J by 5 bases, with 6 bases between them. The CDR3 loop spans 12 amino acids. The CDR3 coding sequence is TGTGCCATCAGTGGGGGGGATCAGCCCCAGCATTTT. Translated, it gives CAISGGDQPQHF.

CDR3 in amino acids: CASSFLSGGAGDKAFF. Here the CDR3 DNA reads TGTGCCAGCAGCTTTCTTTCGGGCGGGGCAGGAGATAAAGCTTTCTTT. J is TRBJ1-1 and V is TRBV5-6; possibly TRBD1 for D (5 bases). This CDR3 is 16 amino acids long. Germline assignment: CDR1 SGHDT and CDR2 YYEEEE. Deletions cut 2 bases from V and 9 bases from J, with 23 bases between.

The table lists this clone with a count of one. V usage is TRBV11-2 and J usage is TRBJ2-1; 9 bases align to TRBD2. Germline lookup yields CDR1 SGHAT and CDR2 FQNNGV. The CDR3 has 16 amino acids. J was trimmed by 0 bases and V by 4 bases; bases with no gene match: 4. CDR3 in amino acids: CASSSRLADSYNEQFF. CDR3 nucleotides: TGTGCCAGCAGCTCCCGACTAGCGGACTCCTACAATGAGCAGTTCTTC.

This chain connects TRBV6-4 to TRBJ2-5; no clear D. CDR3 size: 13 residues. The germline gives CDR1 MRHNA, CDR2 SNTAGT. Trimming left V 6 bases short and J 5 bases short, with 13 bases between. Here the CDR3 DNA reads TGTGCCAGCAGAGACACCTCCCCCGAGACCCAGTACTTC. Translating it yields CASRDTSPETQYF.

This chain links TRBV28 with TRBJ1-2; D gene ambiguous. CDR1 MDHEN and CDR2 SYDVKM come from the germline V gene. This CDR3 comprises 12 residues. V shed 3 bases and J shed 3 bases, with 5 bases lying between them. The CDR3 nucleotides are TGTGCCAGCAGTTTGTTGGACTATGGCTACACCTTC. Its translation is CASSLLDYGYTF.

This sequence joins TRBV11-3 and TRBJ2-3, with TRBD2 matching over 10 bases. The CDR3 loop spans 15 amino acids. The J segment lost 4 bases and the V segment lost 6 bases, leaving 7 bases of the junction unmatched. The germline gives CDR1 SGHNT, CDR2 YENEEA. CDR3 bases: TGTGCCAGCAGTGGGAGCGGGAGGGCGTCAGATACGCAGTATTTT. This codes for CASSGSGRASDTQYF.

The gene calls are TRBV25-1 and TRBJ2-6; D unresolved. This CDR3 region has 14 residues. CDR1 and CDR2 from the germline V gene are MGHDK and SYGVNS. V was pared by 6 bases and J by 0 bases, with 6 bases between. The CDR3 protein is CASSRTSGANVLTF. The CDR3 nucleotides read TGTGCCAGCAGCCGGACCTCTGGGGCCAACGTCCTGACTTTC. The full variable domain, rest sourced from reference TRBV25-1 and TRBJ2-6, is EADIYQTPRYLVIGTGKKITLECSQTMGHDKMYWYQQDPGMELHLIHYSYGVNSTEKGDLSSESTVSRIRTEHFPLTLESARPSHTSQYLCASSRTSGANVLTFGAGSRLTVL.

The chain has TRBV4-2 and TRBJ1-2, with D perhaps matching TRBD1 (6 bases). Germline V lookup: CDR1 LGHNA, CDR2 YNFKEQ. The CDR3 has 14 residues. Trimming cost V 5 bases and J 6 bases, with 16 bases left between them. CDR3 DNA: TGTGCCAGCAGCACGGGGGGCAGGGAAGATGGCTACACCTTC. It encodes CASSTGGREDGYTF.

The CDR3 here is CATSRVTSGGYNEQFF. The CDR3 DNA is TGTGCCACCAGCAGAGTGACTAGCGGGGGCTACAATGAGCAGTTCTTC. The chain has TRBV15 and TRBJ2-1; 12 positions match TRBD2. Germline V lookup: CDR1 LNHNV, CDR2 YYDKDF (reference sequence). J gave up 3 bases and V 1 base, and 1 base lay outside the gene matches. The CDR3 has 16 residues.

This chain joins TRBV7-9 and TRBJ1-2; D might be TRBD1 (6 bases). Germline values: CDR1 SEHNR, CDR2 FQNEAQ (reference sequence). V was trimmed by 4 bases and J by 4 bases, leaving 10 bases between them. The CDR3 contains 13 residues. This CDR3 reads CASSSDRLYGYTF. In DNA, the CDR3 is TGTGCCAGCAGCTCGGACAGACTCTATGGCTACACCTTC. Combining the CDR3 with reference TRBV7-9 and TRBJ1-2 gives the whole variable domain DTGVSQNPRHKITKRGQNVTFRCDPISEHNRLYWYRQTLGQGPEFLTYFQNEAQLEKSRLLSDRFSAERPKGSFSTLEIQRTEQGDSAMYLCASSSDRLYGYTFGSGTRLTVV.

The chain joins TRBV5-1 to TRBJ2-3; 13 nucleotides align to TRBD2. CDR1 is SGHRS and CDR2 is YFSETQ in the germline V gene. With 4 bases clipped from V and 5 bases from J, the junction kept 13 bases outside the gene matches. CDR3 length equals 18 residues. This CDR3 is CASSRRPGLAGELDTQYF. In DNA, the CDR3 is TGCGCCAGCAGCCGGAGGCCAGGACTAGCGGGAGAGTTAGATACGCAGTATTTT.

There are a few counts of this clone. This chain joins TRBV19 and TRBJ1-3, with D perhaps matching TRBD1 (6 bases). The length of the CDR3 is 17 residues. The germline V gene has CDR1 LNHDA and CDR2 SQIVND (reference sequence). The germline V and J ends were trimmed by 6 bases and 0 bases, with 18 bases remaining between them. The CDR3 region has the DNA TGTGCCAGTAGGCAAGGGGGATTACAGGTCTCTGGAAACACCATATATTTT. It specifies CASRQGGLQVSGNTIYF.